The source of this T cell receptor beta chain is a study of regulatory T cells in long-lasting Graves disease. V was shortened by 9 bases and J by 10 bases, with 15 bases between the two germline ends. This CDR3 contains 12 residues. Germline V gene sequence: CDR1 KGHDR, CDR2 SFDVKD. Investigators prepared the TCR beta libraries by applying iRepertoire HTBI primers and Arm-PCR of CDR3 regions. TCRdb independently ran MiXCR on the multiplex PCR reads; one entry per CDR3 protein. Of fewer than 400,000 distinct CDR3 sequences in the sample, under 20% were seen once. There are many counts of this clonotype. Stated time point: newly diagnosed GD, antithyroid drugs for less than 3 months. There was RNA extracted from PBMCs, and the TCR library was made from it.

The TCR was taken from a female donor with Graves disease. The rearrangement links TRBV24-1 to TRBJ2-1, with a possible D match to TRBD1 (7 bases). Sequencing used peripheral blood mononuclear cells (PBMCs), obtained at new diagnosis, from a patient treated with antithyroid drugs. The chain's CDR3 is CATGRQGGEQFF. The CDR3 DNA sequence: TGTGCCACCGGACGGCAGGGGGGAGAGCAGTTCTTC.